This TCR beta chain originates from a study of cytomegalovirus exposure and HLA in healthy donors. CDR1 LNHDA and CDR2 SQIVND come from the germline V gene (reference sequence). With V trimmed by 6 bases and J by 4 bases, 6 bases remained unmatched. The CDR3 runs to 14 residues. With 60 Vbeta and 13 Jbeta primers, the PCR was carried out. Measured with immunoSEQ multiplex PCR; TCRdb has only the in-frame clones, and not every one. Of 55,000 to 75,000 clones listed, about 72% were seen once; the top ten hold about 3%. Material: PBMCs. The rearrangement joins TRBV19 to TRBJ1-3, with 7 positions matching TRBD1. The TCR sequence derives from a girl between 10 and 17 years old in good health and CMV-seropositive. CDR3 residues: CASRRQGNGNTIYF. The CDR3 DNA reads TGTGCCAGTAGAAGACAGGGCAACGGAAACACCATATATTTT.